The 10 T cell receptor beta chains below come from one sample, sequenced in a study of T cells in Graves' hyperthyroidism and ophthalmopathy. The TCR beta CDR3 regions underwent amplification using RNA transcripts as the source. Using the HTBI primer set, a first-round RT-PCR was run on the TCR CDR3. TCRdb passed the multiplex PCR reads through MiXCR, listing each CDR3 protein once. The sample lists fewer than 750,000 distinct CDR3 sequences; 14% to 15% were seen once. Specimen: blood. All receptors come from a woman in her thirties or forties with Graves' ophthalmopathy.

This clonotype was counted many times. The CDR3 here is CATSRGITGETQYF. The CDR3 DNA sequence: TGTGCCACCAGCAGGGGAATAACGGGTGAGACCCAGTACTTC. The chain uses TRBV15 and TRBJ2-5; D is ambiguous. The CDR3 runs to 14 residues. Trimming removed 3 bases from V and 5 bases from J, with 13 bases in between. Germline-derived CDR1 and CDR2 are LNHNV and YYDKDF (reference sequence). Filled out from reference TRBV15 and TRBJ2-5, the complete variable domain reads DAMVIQNPRYQVTQFGKPVTLSCSQTLNHNVMYWYQQKSSQAPKLLFHYYDKDFNNEADTPDNFQSRRPNTSFCFLDIRSPGLGDTAMYLCATSRGITGETQYFGPGTRLLVL.

This chain uses TRBV11-3 with TRBJ2-2; D remains ambiguous. The V gene's germline CDR1 is SGHNT and CDR2 YENEEA. V shed 3 bases and J shed 3 bases, with 11 bases lying between them. This CDR3 contains 15 residues. The CDR3 spells CASSFSYPDTGELFF. The CDR3, as DNA: TGTGCCAGCAGCTTTTCTTATCCAGACACCGGGGAGCTGTTTTTT.

The gene calls are TRBV2 and TRBJ1-2; weak D call: TRBD1 (5 bases). This CDR3 comprises 16 residues. The V gene's germline CDR1 is SNHLY and CDR2 FYNNEI. Trimming pared 6 bases from V and 2 bases from J, leaving 19 bases between. The CDR3, as DNA: TGTGCCAGCAGCCGGGACCCAGGTCTGGAGAACTATGGCTACACCTTC. Residues: CASSRDPGLENYGYTF.

This clonotype was seen at least ten times. This chain uses TRBV19 with TRBJ2-7, with TRBD1 matching over 9 bases. The length of the CDR3 is 13 residues. CDR1 and CDR2 (germline): LNHDA, SQIVND (reference sequence). With 5 bases clipped from V and 5 bases from J, the junction kept 4 bases outside the gene matches. CDR3 amino acids: CASSDTGGHEQYF. The CDR3 nucleotides read TGTGCCAGTAGTGATACAGGGGGCCACGAGCAGTACTTC.

This rearrangement joins TRBV6-1 to TRBJ2-7, with 9 bases fitting TRBD2. The CDR3 has 17 amino acids. CDR1 and CDR2 (germline): MNHNS, SASEGT. V lost 5 bases, J lost 7 bases, and 18 bases stayed unmatched. The CDR3 region has the DNA TGTGCCAGCAGTCCCCCTCGACTAGCGGCAATCGGTGGGGAGCAGTACTTC. Its translation is CASSPPRLAAIGGEQYF.

This clonotype was detected only once. This chain joins TRBV7-2 and TRBJ2-2; 13 bases agree with TRBD2. The CDR3 consists of 15 residues. J gave up 8 bases and V 5 bases, and 5 bases lay outside the gene matches. Germline V gene data show CDR1 as SGHTA and CDR2 as FQGNSA. CDR3 protein: CASSPGLAGVGELFF. The CDR3 DNA is TGTGCCAGCAGCCCCGGACTAGCGGGAGTAGGGGAGCTGTTTTTT.

This clonotype was picked up many times. The chain is built from TRBV20-1 and TRBJ1-2; D is undetermined. V was clipped by 6 bases and J by 2 bases, with 19 bases between them. This CDR3 has 15 amino acids. CDR1 is DFQATT, CDR2 SNEGSKA, per germline (reference sequence). CDR3 protein: CSAPPGGLANYGYTF. CDR3 sequence (DNA): TGCAGTGCCCCCCCAGGAGGGTTGGCGAACTATGGCTACACCTTC.

This clonotype was observed at least ten times. This may arise from a read error, as a much more abundant clone is one base away. The chain recombines TRBV6-5 with TRBJ2-7; the D is unclear. The CDR3 length is 16 residues. Germline CDR1 and CDR2: MNHEY and SVGAGI. The CDR3 sequence: CASSYSKTPLSHEQYF. The DNA for the CDR3 is TGTGCCAGCAGTTACTCGAAGACCCCGCTCTCCCACGAGCAGTACTTC.

This clonotype showed up many times. The chain carries TRBV6-1 and TRBJ2-7; weak D call: TRBD1 (5 bases). The CDR3 is 13 residues long. CDR1 is MNHNS, CDR2 SASEGT, per germline. V was trimmed by 9 bases and J by 0 bases, leaving 12 bases between them. CDR3 loop: CASRGPFSYEQYF. The CDR3 DNA sequence: TGTGCCAGTAGGGGTCCCTTCTCCTACGAGCAGTACTTC.

The gene calls are TRBV11-2 and TRBJ2-7; 7 bases agree with TRBD2. The CDR3 loop spans 17 amino acids. Per germline, CDR1 SGHAT and CDR2 FQNNGV. The V and J ends lost 1 base and 0 bases, in that order; junction bases with no gene match: 9. This CDR3 reads CASSLVGASGLSYEQYF. The CDR3 region has the DNA TGTGCCAGCAGCTTAGTTGGCGCTAGCGGACTCTCCTACGAGCAGTACTTC.